What follows are 14 T cell receptor beta chains derived from one specimen sequenced in a study of T cells in Graves' hyperthyroidism and ophthalmopathy. Researchers amplified the TCR beta CDR3 regions from RNA transcripts. The study used the HTBI primer set for a first-round RT-PCR of the TCR CDR3. TCRdb reprocessed the multiplex PCR reads via MiXCR and lists one record per CDR3 protein. The sample yields under 650,000 distinct CDR3 sequences, 16% seen once. Sequenced: blood. The receptors originated from a woman in her twenties or thirties with Graves' hyperthyroidism.

Ten or more counts support this clonotype. This chain joins TRBV28 and TRBJ2-3; D unresolved. Deletions cut 3 bases from V and 1 base from J, with 11 bases between. The germline CDR1 and CDR2 sequences are MDHEN and SYDVKM. The CDR3 loop spans 15 amino acids. CDR3 region: CASSFELTGTDTQYF. The CDR3 DNA reads as TGTGCCAGCAGTTTCGAGCTAACCGGCACAGATACGCAGTATTTT.

This clonotype was counted ten times or more. V is TRBV28 and J is TRBJ2-7, with unresolved D. CDR1 and CDR2 (germline): MDHEN, SYDVKM. The CDR3 runs to 16 residues. Trimming removed 5 bases at V and 3 bases at J, with 20 bases between. The CDR3 bases are TGTGCCAGCAGTACTCCCTTGGACCGAGAAGGCTACGAGCAGTACTTC. It is translated as CASSTPLDREGYEQYF.

In this sample, this clonotype turned up a few times. This chain uses TRBV6-1 with TRBJ2-5; D could derive from TRBD1 or TRBD2 (5 bases each). Germline V gene sequence: CDR1 MNHNS, CDR2 SASEGT. V lost 7 bases and J 0 bases, leaving 12 bases between the germline ends. This CDR3 region has 14 residues. CDR3 region: CASNARGYQETQYF. For the CDR3, the DNA is TGTGCCAGCAACGCGAGGGGTTACCAAGAGACCCAGTACTTC.

This clonotype occurred a few times. The chain carries TRBV25-1 and TRBJ1-5; D gene uncertain. Deletions cut 1 base from V and 6 bases from J, with 13 bases between. This CDR3 is built from 15 residues. CDR1 and CDR2 (germline): MGHDK, SYGVNS. The DNA for the CDR3 is TGTGCCAGCAGTGAATTTACATCAGAAGGTCAGCCCCAGCATTTT. Its translation: CASSEFTSEGQPQHF.

This clonotype has ten or more counts. The chain recombines TRBV20-1 with TRBJ2-5; the match to TRBD2 covers 8 bases. The V segment lost 3 bases and the J segment 5 bases; nucleotides outside the gene matches: 11. The CDR3 loop spans 15 amino acids. The germline V gene has CDR1 DFQATT and CDR2 SNEGSKA (reference sequence). The CDR3 DNA reads as TGCAGTGCTAGCCCCGGGGGGGGCGCTGAGGAGACCCAGTACTTC. Encoded protein: CSASPGGGAEETQYF.

This clonotype showed up many times. The chain couples TRBV7-2 to TRBJ2-7; the D call may be TRBD1 or TRBD2 (5 bases each). The CDR3 spans 13 residues. Per the germline V gene, CDR1 is SGHTA and CDR2 is FQGNSA. V shed 4 bases and J shed 1 base, with 8 bases lying between them. In DNA form, the CDR3 reads TGTGCCAGCAGCTGGGACGGATCCTACGAGCAGTACTTC. This sequence encodes CASSWDGSYEQYF.

Regarding this clonotype: One end of the junction fails to match germline, which may point to a read error. V is TRBV29-1 and J is TRBJ2-1; 9 nucleotides line up with TRBD2. The CDR3 runs 15 residues. The V gene's germline CDR1 is SQVTM and CDR2 ANQGSEA. The CDR3 DNA reads as TGCAGCGTTGAAGATCGGACTAGCGTTAACAATGGGCAGTTCTTC. Translating it yields CSVEDRTSVNNGQFF.

This clonotype was picked up one time. The V and J genes are TRBV6-1 and TRBJ2-7; 9 bases are shared with TRBD2. The length of the CDR3 is 16 residues. Germline CDR1 and CDR2: MNHNS and SASEGT. Unmatched junction bases numbered 10, after V lost 0 bases and J lost 7 bases. DNA of the CDR3: TGTGCCAGCAGTGAAGCGCTAGCGGGGACTTCGTATGAGCAGTACTTC. Protein product: CASSEALAGTSYEQYF.

With regard to this clonotype: This may stem from a read error, because a much larger clone lies one nucleotide away. This chain joins TRBV6-1 and TRBJ1-5; no clear D. The length of the CDR3 is 13 residues. Germline V gene lookup returns CDR1 MNHNS and CDR2 SASEGT. The CDR3 bases are TGTACCAGCAGTCGAATAAAGGGACAGCCCCAGCATTTT. Residues: CTSSRIKGQPQHF.

The chain uses TRBV7-9 and TRBJ1-4, with 8 bases identical to TRBD1. Germline V gives CDR1 SEHNR, CDR2 FQNEAQ (reference sequence). The CDR3 totals 20 residues. The V gene end was trimmed by 2 bases and the J gene end by 8 bases; junction bases not matched to a gene: 22. The CDR3 coding sequence is TGTGCCAGCAGCTTATACTTTGGACAGGGTGGTCGGGTTCGAACAGAAAAACTGTTTTTT. It translates to CASSLYFGQGGRVRTEKLFF.

The chain is built from TRBV7-8 and TRBJ2-2; 7 bases are shared with TRBD1. The CDR3 has 19 residues. J gave up 0 bases and V 2 bases, and 12 bases lay outside the gene matches. Germline V lookup: CDR1 SGHVS, CDR2 FQNEAQ. CDR3 nucleotides: TGTGCCAGCAGCTTACCCCCGGGACAGAAATTCGCGAACACCGGGGAGCTGTTTTTT. This translates into CASSLPPGQKFANTGELFF. The whole variable domain, filled in from reference TRBV7-8 and TRBJ2-2, reads GAGVSQSPRYKVAKRGQDVALRCDPISGHVSLFWYQQALGQGPEFLTYFQNEAQLDKSGLPSDRFFAERPEGSVSTLKIQRTQQEDSAVYLCASSLPPGQKFANTGELFFGEGSRLTVL.

This clonotype showed up many times. The chain combines TRBV7-2 with TRBJ2-7, with D possibly TRBD2 on 6 matching bases. There are 16 residues in the CDR3. V gave up 1 base and J gave up 0 bases, with 13 bases separating them. Germline assignment: CDR1 SGHTA and CDR2 FQGNSA. CDR3 sequence: CASSLGSGVTSYEQYF. The CDR3 nucleotides are TGTGCCAGCAGCTTAGGCTCGGGGGTTACCTCCTACGAGCAGTACTTC.

This clonotype was detected a few times. The chain uses TRBV29-1 and TRBJ2-4; D is ambiguous. Trimming took 2 bases from V and 0 from J, leaving 14 bases between them. Germline-derived CDR1 and CDR2 are SQVTM and ANQGSEA. The CDR3 is made up of 16 amino acids. The DNA for the CDR3 is TGCAGCGTTGAAAGAAGGTCAGAACTAGCCAAAAACATTCAGTACTTC. It specifies CSVERRSELAKNIQYF. The full variable domain, rest sourced from reference TRBV29-1 and TRBJ2-4, is SAVISQKPSRDICQRGTSLTIQCQVDSQVTMMFWYRQQPGQSLTLIATANQGSEATYESGFVIDKFPISRPNLTFSTLTVSNMSPEDSSIYLCSVERRSELAKNIQYFGAGTRLSVL.

The chain has TRBV11-2 and TRBJ2-7; 11 bases agree with TRBD2. CDR3 length: 16 amino acids. Germline values: CDR1 SGHAT, CDR2 FQNNGV. V gave up 5 bases and J gave up 7 bases; unmatched junction bases: 13. CDR3 region: CASSQLGTSGSDEQYF. CDR3 DNA: TGTGCCAGCAGCCAACTCGGGACTAGCGGATCGGATGAGCAGTACTTC.